The entry below describes one TCR beta chain. RNA in amounts of roughly 0.5 to 1 ug was reverse transcribed with random hexamers. Coverage of TCR beta CDR3 amplification by immunoSEQ multiplex PCR extended to 54 Vbeta and 13 Jbeta. TCRdb re-derived calls from the immunoSEQ multiplex PCR reads in MiXCR, one entry per CDR3 protein. Here the sample spans under 200,000 distinct CDR3 sequences, approximately 96% being singletons. The data were obtained in a study of CD8 T cells in Susac syndrome. This CDR3 spans 14 amino acids. Per the germline V gene, CDR1 is SQVTM and CDR2 is ANQGSEA. V shed 7 bases and J shed 8 bases, with 22 bases lying between them.

This sequence originates from a human donor in good health. The sample was CD4+ T cells from PBMCs. The gene calls are TRBV29-1 and TRBJ2-3; D not certain. The CDR3 sequence: CSALDAARRVTQYF. The CDR3 bases are TGCAGCGCCCTGGACGCGGCAAGACGTGTTACGCAGTATTTT.